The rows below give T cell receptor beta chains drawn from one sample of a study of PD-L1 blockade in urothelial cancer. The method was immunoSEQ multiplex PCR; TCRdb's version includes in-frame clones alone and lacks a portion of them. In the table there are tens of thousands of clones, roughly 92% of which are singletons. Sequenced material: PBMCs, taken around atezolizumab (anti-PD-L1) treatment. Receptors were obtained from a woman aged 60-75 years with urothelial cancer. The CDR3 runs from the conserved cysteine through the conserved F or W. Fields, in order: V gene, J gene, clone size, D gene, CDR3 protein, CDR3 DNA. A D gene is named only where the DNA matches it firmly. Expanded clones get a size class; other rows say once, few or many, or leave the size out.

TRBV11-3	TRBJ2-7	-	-	CASSLRSEGNEQYF	TGTGCCAGCAGCCTCCGTAGCGAAGGGAACGAGCAGTACTTC
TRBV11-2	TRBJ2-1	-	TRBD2	CASSPRSSGRWSEQFF	TGTGCCAGCAGCCCTCGTTCTAGCGGGAGGTGGAGTGAGCAGTTCTTC
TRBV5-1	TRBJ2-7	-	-	CASSPQASSYEQYF	TGCGCCAGCAGCCCACAGGCAAGCTCCTACGAGCAGTACTTC
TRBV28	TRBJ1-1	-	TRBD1	CASLFVGRGHVEAFF	TGTGCCAGTCTCTTCGTCGGCAGGGGGCATGTTGAAGCTTTCTTT
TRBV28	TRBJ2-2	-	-	CASSFPRGAPITGELFF	TGTGCCAGCAGTTTTCCCAGGGGAGCCCCAATTACCGGGGAGCTGTTTTTT
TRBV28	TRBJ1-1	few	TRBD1	CASSLMGQFEAFF	TGTGCCAGCAGTTTAATGGGACAGTTCGAAGCTTTCTTT
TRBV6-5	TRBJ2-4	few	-	CASSPPGSGIQYF	TGTGCCAGCAGCCCCCCAGGGTCCGGCATTCAGTACTTC
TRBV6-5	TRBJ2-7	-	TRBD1	CASSWSRQGPNEQYF	TGTGCCAGCAGTTGGTCCAGACAGGGCCCTAACGAGCAGTACTTC
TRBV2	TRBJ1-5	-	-	CASSEPWARGNQPQHF	TGTGCCAGCAGCGAACCTTGGGCGCGGGGCAATCAGCCCCAGCATTTT
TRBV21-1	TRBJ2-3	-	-	CASTTGGGDTQYF	TGTGCCAGCACTACGGGAGGGGGAGATACGCAGTATTTT
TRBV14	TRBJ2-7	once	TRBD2	CASSLSGLAGSNF	TGTGCCAGCAGCCTATCTGGACTAGCGGGATCGAACTTC
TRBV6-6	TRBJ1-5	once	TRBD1	CASRRGLGQPQHF	TGTGCCAGCCGGAGGGGGCTGGGTCAGCCCCAGCATTTT
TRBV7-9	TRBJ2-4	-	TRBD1	CAKYRNGTGVFRGDIQYF	TGTGCCAAATACCGCAACGGGACAGGGGTTTTTAGAGGGGACATTCAGTACTTC
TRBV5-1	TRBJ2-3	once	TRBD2	CASSTTKTSGSTDTQYF	TGCGCCAGCAGCACCACCAAGACTAGCGGGAGTACAGATACGCAGTATTTT
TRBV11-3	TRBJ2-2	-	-	CASSSLRGTGELFF	TGTGCCAGCAGCTCCCTACGGGGCACCGGGGAGCTGTTTTTT
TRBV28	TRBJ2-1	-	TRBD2	CASSLMSLAGVNEQFF	TGTGCCAGCAGTCTCATGAGCCTAGCGGGGGTCAATGAGCAGTTCTTC
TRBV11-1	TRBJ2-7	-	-	CASSPGPYEQYF	TGTGCCAGCAGCCCAGGGCCCTACGAGCAGTACTTC
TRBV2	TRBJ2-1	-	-	CAGKGVGNNEQFF	TGTGCCGGAAAGGGAGTGGGGAACAATGAGCAGTTCTTC
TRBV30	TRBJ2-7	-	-	CAWAQGPRSYEQYF	TGTGCCTGGGCACAGGGCCCCCGTTCCTACGAGCAGTACTTC
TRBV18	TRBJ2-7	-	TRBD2	CASSPPAGGSGEQYF	TGTGCCAGCTCACCCCCGGCGGGAGGTTCGGGGGAGCAGTACTTC
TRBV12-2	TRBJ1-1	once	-	CASRLATGGGAEGTIEAFF	TGTGCAAGTCGCTTAGCTACCGGGGGGGGAGCGGAGGGGACTATTGAAGCTTTCTTT
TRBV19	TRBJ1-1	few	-	CASSGQGGRTEAFF	TGTGCCAGTAGTGGCCAAGGGGGTAGGACTGAAGCTTTCTTT
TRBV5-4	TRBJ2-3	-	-	CASSWDTSTDTQYF	TGTGCCAGCAGCTGGGACACTAGCACAGATACGCAGTATTTT
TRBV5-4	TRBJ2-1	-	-	CAVSSASSSYNEQFF	TGTGCCGTCTCTAGCGCCTCTAGCTCCTACAATGAGCAGTTCTTC
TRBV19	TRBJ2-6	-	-	CASSLFRRSSGANVLTF	TGTGCCAGTAGTCTTTTTAGGCGGAGCTCTGGGGCCAACGTCCTGACTTTC
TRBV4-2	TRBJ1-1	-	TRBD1	CASSRQGRGNTEAFF	TGTGCCAGCAGCCGACAGGGACGGGGGAACACTGAAGCTTTCTTT
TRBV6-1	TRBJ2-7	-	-	CASSEVESYLTYEQYF	TGTGCCAGCAGTGAAGTCGAAAGTTACCTAACCTACGAGCAGTACTTC
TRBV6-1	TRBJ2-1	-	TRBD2	CASSSGLVFPGFF	TGTGCCAGCAGCTCCGGACTAGTCTTTCCCGGGTTCTTC
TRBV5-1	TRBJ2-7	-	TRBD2	CASSRGTSGTDAYEQYF	TGCGCCAGCAGTCGAGGGACTAGCGGGACAGACGCCTACGAGCAGTACTTC
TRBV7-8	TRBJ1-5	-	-	CASRLGSSNQPQHF	TGTGCCAGCAGATTGGGCAGTAGCAATCAGCCCCAGCATTTT
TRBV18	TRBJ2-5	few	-	CASSSTGYQETQYF	TGTGCCAGCTCATCCACAGGGTACCAAGAGACCCAGTACTTC
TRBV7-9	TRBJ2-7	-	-	CASSTSYEQYF	TGTGCCAGCAGTACCAGCTACGAGCAGTACTTC
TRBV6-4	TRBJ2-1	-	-	CASSDEGSGDNEQFF	TGTGCCAGCAGTGACGAGGGCTCCGGGGACAATGAGCAGTTCTTC
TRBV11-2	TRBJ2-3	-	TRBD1	CASSGPLDRGSTDTQYF	TGTGCCAGCAGCGGACCTCTGGACAGGGGAAGCACAGATACGCAGTATTTT
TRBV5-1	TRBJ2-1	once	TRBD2	CASSLELAGGNEQFF	TGCGCCAGCAGCTTGGAACTAGCGGGAGGTAATGAGCAGTTCTTC
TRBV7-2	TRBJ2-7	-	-	CASSLVAGASEQYF	TGTGCCAGCAGCTTAGTTGCGGGGGCGAGTGAGCAGTACTTC